One and the same sample provided the 7 T cell receptor beta chains below, sequenced in a study of immune evolution from preneoplasia to lung adenocarcinoma. Some clones are missing from TCRdb's copy, which holds only in-frame ones; the method was immunoSEQ multiplex PCR. Among about 6,300 clones listed, 75% to 80% were seen once. Sequencing used FFPE lung adenocarcinoma in situ tissue. These receptors were collected from a donor older than 65 with lung adenocarcinoma.

The chain joins TRBV5-1 to TRBJ2-3, with TRBD1 matching 9 bases. The CDR3 loop spans 15 amino acids. The ends lost 5 bases at V and 3 bases at J; junction bases unmatched: 7. Germline V gene data show CDR1 as SGHRS and CDR2 as YFSETQ. The CDR3: CASSRRDRATDTQYF. As DNA, the CDR3 is TGCGCCAGCAGTCGCCGGGACAGGGCAACAGATACGCAGTATTTT.

The gene calls are TRBV19 and TRBJ2-1, with D unresolved. The CDR3 is 12 amino acids. Germline V gives CDR1 LNHDA, CDR2 SQIVND (reference sequence). With 6 bases removed from V and 10 bases from J, the gap between germline ends came to 13 bases. The CDR3 DNA sequence: TGTGCCAGTAGCGAACCCAGACGCGAGCAGTTCTTC. This codes for CASSEPRREQFF.

This rearrangement joins TRBV30 to TRBJ1-4; weak D call: TRBD1 (5 bases). The CDR3 is 14 residues long. Trimming took 5 bases from V and 7 from J, leaving 17 bases between them. The germline V gene has CDR1 GTSNPN and CDR2 SVGIG (reference sequence). The CDR3 sequence: CAWGRGPEGEKLFF. CDR3 coding DNA: TGTGCCTGGGGTAGGGGCCCGGAGGGTGAAAAACTGTTTTTT.

The chain recombines TRBV5-4 with TRBJ2-7; TRBD1 aligns across 9 bases. There are 16 residues in the CDR3. CDR1 and CDR2 (germline): SGHNT, YYREEE (reference sequence). The V gene end was trimmed by 5 bases and the J gene end by 2 bases; junction bases not matched to a gene: 11. For the CDR3, the DNA is TGTGCCAGCAGTAGACGGACAGGGGAGACAGCCTACGAGCAGTACTTC. Translated: CASSRRTGETAYEQYF. The full variable domain, in which reference TRBV5-4 and TRBJ2-7 provide the parts outside the CDR3, is ETGVTQSPTHLIKTRGQQVTLRCSSQSGHNTVSWYQQALGQGPQFIFQYYREEENGRGNFPPRFSGLQFPNYSSELNVNALELDDSALYLCASSRRTGETAYEQYFGPGTRLTVT.

The chain is built from TRBV27 and TRBJ2-7, with TRBD1 identical over 10 bases. The V segment lost 5 bases and the J segment 7 bases; nucleotides outside the gene matches: 8. Germline V CDR1 and CDR2: MNHEY, SMNVEV (reference sequence). This CDR3 is built from 14 residues. The CDR3 coding sequence is TGTGCCAGCAGTGCCGGACAGGGGGTATGGGAGCAGTACTTC. It translates to CASSAGQGVWEQYF.

The chain has TRBV6-6 and TRBJ2-1; tentatively, D is TRBD2 (7 bases). CDR1 and CDR2 from the germline V gene are MNHNY and SVGAGI (reference sequence). V shed 4 bases and J shed 12 bases, with 10 bases lying between them. There are 11 residues in the CDR3. CDR3 loop: CASSWEGGQFF. CDR3 coding DNA: TGTGCCAGCAGTTGGGAGGGGGGGCAGTTCTTC.

J is TRBJ1-1 and V is TRBV6-5; D is perhaps TRBD1 (5 bases). Germline V gene sequence: CDR1 MNHEY, CDR2 SVGAGI. The CDR3 sequence is 13 residues long. V was cut by 4 bases and J by 6 bases, with 12 bases left in between. The CDR3 protein is CASSLFSGAEAFF. DNA of the CDR3: TGTGCCAGCAGTTTGTTCTCGGGGGCTGAAGCTTTCTTT.